These 25 T cell receptor beta chains came from one sample sequenced in a study of T cells after posttransplantation cyclophosphamide. Only in-frame clones appear in the TCRdb table, and some are missing; sequencing was by immunoSEQ multiplex PCR. The specimen gives 5,500 to 8,000 clones without singletons; the ten biggest hold 45% to 70%. Treatment was busulfan-fludarabine conditioning, a marrow graft, and cyclophosphamide on days +3 and +4. The sequencing here drew on PBMCs, taken after allogeneic stem cell transplant with posttransplant cyclophosphamide. The receptors stem from a male patient between 50 and 60 years old who received an allogeneic stem cell transplant from an unrelated donor, was CMV-positive, and had acute GVHD only. Part of the T cells may come from the graft donor.

Ten or more counts support this clone. V gene TRBV19 combines with J gene TRBJ2-1, with D maybe TRBD1 (5 bases). The CDR3 covers 19 residues. Germline CDR1 LNHDA, CDR2 SQIVND (reference sequence). V lost 9 bases to trimming and J lost 5 bases, with 32 bases between them. CDR3 bases: TGTGCCAGGGACGTCCGACAGTACCGAGATTGTACACCGGACAATGAGCAGTTCTTC. The encoded protein is CARDVRQYRDCTPDNEQFF.

This clone occurred a few times. The rearrangement uses TRBV2 and TRBJ2-7; no reliable D call. From germline, CDR1 is SNHLY and CDR2 FYNNEI. This CDR3 spans 11 amino acids. V lost 4 bases and J 6 bases, leaving 7 bases between the germline ends. The CDR3 region is CASSVLGEQYF. CDR3 coding DNA: TGTGCCAGCAGTGTCCTAGGCGAGCAGTACTTC.

This clone was seen ten or more times. The rearrangement links TRBV19 to TRBJ1-5; no reliable D call. Germline loops: CDR1 LNHDA, CDR2 SQIVND (reference sequence). Trimming left V 0 bases short and J 7 bases short, with 10 bases between. CDR3 size: 14 residues. CDR3 protein: CASSIEGGRQPQHF. CDR3 bases: TGTGCCAGTAGTATAGAAGGAGGGAGGCAGCCCCAGCATTTT.

This clone was observed many times. The chain combines TRBV19 with TRBJ2-3; 7 bases fit TRBD1. In germline, CDR1 is LNHDA, CDR2 SQIVND (reference sequence). The CDR3 runs 13 residues. The V and J ends lost 10 bases and 4 bases, in that order; junction bases with no gene match: 8. CDR3 amino acids: CATKGADADTQYF. Here the CDR3 DNA reads TGTGCCACAAAGGGGGCAGACGCAGATACGCAGTATTTT.

This clone was recorded at least ten times. CDR3 sequence: CASSIQGWGNQPQHF. CDR3 nucleotides: TGTGCCAGTAGTATTCAGGGGTGGGGCAATCAGCCCCAGCATTTT. The chain has TRBV19 and TRBJ1-5; a weak D match, TRBD1 (6 bases). V lost 3 bases and J 2 bases, leaving 11 bases between the germline ends. Germline CDR1 LNHDA, CDR2 SQIVND (reference sequence). The length of the CDR3 is 15 residues.

This clone was counted at least ten times. V is TRBV5-8 and J is TRBJ2-4, with D possibly TRBD1 on 5 matching bases. Germline CDR1 SGHTS, CDR2 YDEGEE. The CDR3 is made up of 15 amino acids. Trimming took 0 bases from V and 1 from J, leaving 8 bases between them. The CDR3 bases are TGTGCCAGCAGCTTGGAAGGGGCGGCCAAAAACATTCAGTACTTC. Translation: CASSLEGAAKNIQYF.

This clone was recorded a few times. The chain uses TRBV5-4 and TRBJ2-1, with 13 bases matching TRBD2. The CDR3 runs 17 residues. Germline values: CDR1 SGHNT, CDR2 YYREEE (reference sequence). V was pared by 9 bases and J by 0 bases, with 9 bases of the junction left unmatched. The CDR3 bases are TGTGCCATCCAGACTAGCGGGGGGTCCAGCTCCTACAATGAGCAGTTCTTC. This translates into CAIQTSGGSSSYNEQFF. The full variable domain, completed using reference TRBV5-4 and TRBJ2-1, is ETGVTQSPTHLIKTRGQQVTLRCSSQSGHNTVSWYQQALGQGPQFIFQYYREEENGRGNFPPRFSGLQFPNYSSELNVNALELDDSALYLCAIQTSGGSSSYNEQFFGPGTRLTVL.

In this sample, this clone turned up many times. The rearrangement uses TRBV18 and TRBJ2-3; TRBD1 agrees at 12 bases. The germline gives CDR1 KGHSH, CDR2 LQKENI. The CDR3 consists of 17 residues. The V segment lost 1 base and the J segment 6 bases; nucleotides outside the gene matches: 8. The DNA of the CDR3 is TGTGCCAGCTCACCACTTACGGGACAGGGGGCGTCCGATACGCAGTATTTT. It specifies CASSPLTGQGASDTQYF.

This clone was counted only a few times. The chain uses TRBV13 and TRBJ2-7; a possible D gene is TRBD2 (6 bases). Germline V gives CDR1 PRHDT, CDR2 FYEKMQ (reference sequence). V dropped 3 bases and J dropped 2 bases, with 11 bases sitting between them. The CDR3 is made up of 14 amino acids. CDR3 amino acids: CASSLGRGAYEQYF. Here the CDR3 DNA reads TGTGCCAGCAGCTTGGGGCGGGGTGCCTACGAGCAGTACTTC.

Ten or more counts support this clone. The chain uses TRBV6-4 and TRBJ2-1; a possible D gene is TRBD2 (7 bases). The germline V gene has CDR1 MRHNA and CDR2 SNTAGT. Trimming shortened V by 5 bases and J by 3 bases, and 17 bases separated the two germline ends. The CDR3 has 16 residues. CDR3 residues: CASSSKGGALYNEQFF. The CDR3 coding sequence is TGTGCCAGCAGTTCTAAGGGGGGGGCCCTCTACAATGAGCAGTTCTTC.

This clone has ten or more counts. The rearrangement joins TRBV27 to TRBJ2-7; 9 bases are a match to TRBD1. J was trimmed by 0 bases and V by 0 bases; bases with no gene match: 12. Germline CDR1 and CDR2: MNHEY and SMNVEV (reference sequence). This CDR3 contains 19 residues. CDR3 nucleotide sequence: TGTGCCAGCAGTTTATCCTGGGGACAGGGACTCCCTTTCTCCTACGAGCAGTACTTC. Protein: CASSLSWGQGLPFSYEQYF.

The CDR3 spells CAGVDSHYNEQFF. The DNA of the CDR3 is TGTGCCGGGGTGGACAGCCACTACAATGAGCAGTTCTTC. V usage is TRBV30 and J usage is TRBJ2-1, with TRBD1 as a possible D gene (6 bases). Germline-derived CDR1 and CDR2 are GTSNPN and SVGIG (reference sequence). This CDR3 is built from 13 residues. With 8 bases removed from V and 3 bases from J, the gap between germline ends came to 14 bases.

This clone has more than one count but fewer than ten. The genes are TRBV7-8 and TRBJ2-1, with TRBD2 matching over 9 bases. V shed 5 bases, J shed 2 bases, and the junction held 7 bases outside the gene matches. The germline V gene encodes CDR1 SGHVS and CDR2 FQNEAQ. The CDR3 spans 16 residues. The CDR3 loop reads CASSTYSGSAYNEQFF. The CDR3 DNA is TGTGCCAGCAGCACCTATAGCGGGAGTGCCTACAATGAGCAGTTCTTC.

This clone was found many times. Compared with germline, one end of the junction differs, possibly owing to a read error. The CDR3 protein is CASSLVSASIDTQYF. DNA for the CDR3: TGTGCCAGCAGCTTAGTCAGTGCTAGCATAGATACGCAGTATTTT. The V gene is TRBV7-9, the J gene TRBJ2-3, with D possibly being TRBD2 (5 bases). The germline V gene encodes CDR1 SEHNR and CDR2 FQNEAQ (reference sequence). The CDR3 contains 15 residues. Filled out from reference TRBV7-9 and TRBJ2-3, the complete variable domain reads DTGVSQNPRHKITKRGQNVTFRCDPISEHNRLYWYRQTLGQGPEFLTYFQNEAQLEKSRLLSDRFSAERPKGSFSTLEIQRTEQGDSAMYLCASSLVSASIDTQYFGPGTRLTVL.

This clone was seen ten or more times. J is TRBJ1-5 and V is TRBV30, with TRBD1 identical over 7 bases. Germline values: CDR1 GTSNPN, CDR2 SVGIG (reference sequence). Trimming took 2 bases from V and 1 from J; bases not matched to a gene: 2. CDR3 length equals 14 residues. The CDR3 protein is CAWSWTGSNQPQHF. As DNA, the CDR3 is TGTGCCTGGAGTTGGACAGGAAGCAATCAGCCCCAGCATTTT.

There are a few counts of this clone. V and J are TRBV11-2 and TRBJ1-3; D not resolved. Germline CDR1 and CDR2: SGHAT and FQNNGV. There are 12 residues in the CDR3. Trimming removed 1 base at V and 5 bases at J, with 3 bases between. For the CDR3, the DNA is TGTGCCAGCAGCTTAGCCAGAAACACCATATATTTT. Translating it yields CASSLARNTIYF.

This clone came up many times. DNA of the CDR3: TGTGCCAGCAGGGGACCCGAACCAGAGACTAGCGATTACCAAGAGACCCAGTACTTC. Amino acids: CASRGPEPETSDYQETQYF. The chain has TRBV2 and TRBJ2-5; 8 bases are a match to TRBD2. CDR1 is SNHLY, CDR2 FYNNEI, per germline. J was trimmed by 0 bases and V by 6 bases; bases with no gene match: 18. This CDR3 has 19 residues.

At least ten counts were recorded for this clone. The chain is built from TRBV4-2 and TRBJ2-2; 10 bases match TRBD1. CDR1 is LGHNA and CDR2 is YNFKEQ in the germline V gene. V trimming: 4 bases; J trimming: 3 bases; junction bases outside the gene matches: 2. This CDR3 contains 15 residues. CDR3 sequence: CASSRGTGDTGELFF. CDR3 nucleotide sequence: TGTGCCAGCAGCCGAGGGACAGGGGACACCGGGGAGCTGTTTTTT.

This clone was counted ten times or more. This sequence joins TRBV5-1 and TRBJ2-5; 8 nucleotides align to TRBD1. CDR1 SGHRS and CDR2 YFSETQ come from the germline V gene. Trimming at V came to 4 bases and at J to 5 bases, leaving 7 bases not matched to a gene. The CDR3 covers 14 residues. As DNA, the CDR3 is TGCGCCAGCAGCATCTCAGGGGGCTCGGAGACCCAGTACTTC. Its protein is CASSISGGSETQYF.

This clone has ten or more counts. This chain uses TRBV28 with TRBJ2-3; TRBD2 agrees at 8 bases. The CDR3 spans 15 residues. V was pared by 6 bases and J by 2 bases, with 7 bases of the junction left unmatched. Germline V lookup: CDR1 MDHEN, CDR2 SYDVKM. The CDR3 protein is CASSRSGGHTDTQYF. The CDR3 DNA sequence: TGTGCCAGCAGCCGCAGCGGGGGTCACACAGATACGCAGTATTTT.

This clone has just a few counts. This rearrangement joins TRBV27 to TRBJ2-3; TRBD2 agrees at 9 bases. Trimming at V came to 7 bases and at J to 8 bases, leaving 19 bases not matched to a gene. Germline V CDR1 and CDR2: MNHEY, SMNVEV (reference sequence). This CDR3 spans 17 amino acids. The CDR3 DNA is TGTGCCAGCACCCACTCGCCCCCGCGGGGGGGCGCAGCTACGCAGTATTTT. This sequence encodes CASTHSPPRGGAATQYF.

There are a few counts of this clone. The CDR3, as DNA: TGTGCCATCAGGAGGGGGGACAGGAACTATGGCTACACCTTC. This encodes CAIRRGDRNYGYTF. This sequence joins TRBV10-3 and TRBJ1-2; 8 nucleotides line up with TRBD1. The length of the CDR3 is 14 residues. The V and J ends lost 6 bases and 2 bases, in that order; junction bases with no gene match: 5. Germline CDR1 and CDR2: ENHRY and SYGVKD.

Ten or more counts support this clone. The chain is built from TRBV6-5 and TRBJ2-3; 11 nucleotides line up with TRBD2. CDR1 and CDR2 from the germline V gene are MNHEY and SVGAGI. Unmatched junction bases numbered 8, after V lost 3 bases and J lost 6 bases. CDR3 length: 16 residues. DNA of the CDR3: TGTGCCAGCAGTTATATTAGCGGGGGGGCTGAGGATACGCAGTATTTT. This codes for CASSYISGGAEDTQYF.

This clone has only a few counts. The rearrangement uses TRBV7-2 and TRBJ2-7; perhaps TRBD2 as D (5 bases). The V end lost 4 bases, the J end lost 2 bases, and 9 bases lay between the germline ends. The germline V gene has CDR1 SGHTA and CDR2 FQGNSA. There are 13 residues in the CDR3. CDR3 loop: CASSSAGAYEQYF. CDR3 in DNA: TGTGCCAGCAGCTCCGCGGGTGCCTACGAGCAGTACTTC. Full variable domain (rest looked up from reference TRBV7-2 and TRBJ2-7): GAGVSQSPSNKVTEKGKDVELRCDPISGHTALYWYRQSLGQGLEFLIYFQGNSAPDKSGLPSDRFSAERTGGSVSTLTIQRTQQEDSAVYLCASSSAGAYEQYFGPGTRLTVT.

This clone came up many times. V is TRBV30 and J is TRBJ2-1, with D possibly TRBD2 on 6 matching bases. The CDR3 has 11 residues. Per germline, CDR1 GTSNPN and CDR2 SVGIG (reference sequence). V gave up 3 bases and J gave up 7 bases, with 7 bases separating them. CDR3 DNA: TGTGCCTGGAGCGCGGGGAATGAGCAGTTCTTC. It is translated as CAWSAGNEQFF.